The 18 T cell receptor beta chains below come from one sample, sequenced in a study of blood T cell repertoires in COVID-19. Using immunoSEQ multiplex PCR, the repertoire was profiled, and TCRdb retains in-frame clones only, with some absent. The repertoire holds under 250,000 clones, with roughly 75% as singletons. Sequenced: peripheral blood. The receptors shown here come from a woman aged 70-85 years with acute or convalescent COVID-19.

This clone was recorded once. V and J are TRBV18 and TRBJ2-5, with 9 bases fitting TRBD2. CDR3 length: 18 residues. Losses at the gene ends were 3 bases for V and 0 bases for J; bases not matched to a gene: 11. In germline, CDR1 is KGHSH, CDR2 LQKENI. The CDR3 region is CASSPRAGGPSDQETQYF. The DNA for the CDR3 is TGTGCCAGCTCACCGAGAGCGGGGGGCCCCTCGGACCAAGAGACCCAGTACTTC.

The J gene is TRBJ2-3, the V gene TRBV7-3; 9 nucleotides agree with TRBD2. The CDR3 spans 15 residues. CDR1 is SGHTA, CDR2 FQGTGA, per germline. Germline trimming cut 6 bases from V and 7 bases from J; bases unmatched to any gene: 11. Here the CDR3 DNA reads TGTGCCAGCAGTCCAGCGGGGGGCCTGAGAAATACGCAGTATTTT. Translated: CASSPAGGLRNTQYF. Supplemented by reference TRBV7-3 and TRBJ2-3, the full variable domain reads GAGVSQTPSNKVTEKGKYVELRCDPISGHTALYWYRQSLGQGPEFLIYFQGTGAADDSGLPNDRFFAVRPEGSVSTLKIQRTERGDSAVYLCASSPAGGLRNTQYFGPGTRLTVL.

This clone has a handful of counts. The chain is built from TRBV11-3 and TRBJ2-5; 7 bases line up with TRBD2. The V gene's germline CDR1 is SGHNT and CDR2 YENEEA. Losses at the gene ends were 6 bases for V and 3 bases for J; bases not matched to a gene: 4. The CDR3 extends over 13 amino acids. The chain's CDR3 is CASSMGGEETQYF. The CDR3 nucleotides are TGTGCCAGCAGTATGGGGGGGGAAGAGACCCAGTACTTC.

The V and J genes are TRBV6-2 or TRBV6-3 and TRBJ2-5, with 10 bases aligning to TRBD1. V lost 2 bases and J lost 6; bases outside the gene matches: 6. CDR1 is MNHEY and CDR2 is SVGEGT in the germline V gene. The CDR3 extends over 15 amino acids. CDR3 sequence: CASSYPGTGAKTQYF. CDR3 DNA: TGTGCCAGCAGTTACCCAGGGACAGGGGCCAAGACCCAGTACTTC.

This clone turned up a few times. The chain has TRBV4-3 and TRBJ2-2; 11 bases line up with TRBD2. The CDR3 totals 16 residues. With 6 bases clipped from V and 5 bases from J, the junction kept 8 bases outside the gene matches. Germline V gives CDR1 LGHNA, CDR2 YSLEER. The CDR3 bases are TGCGCCAGCAGATCCGGACTAGCGGGTCGGACCGGGGAGCTGTTTTTT. Translation gives CASRSGLAGRTGELFF.

This sequence joins TRBV7-2 and TRBJ2-3, with D perhaps TRBD2 (7 bases). V was clipped by 5 bases and J by 5 bases, with 17 bases between them. Germline V lookup: CDR1 SGHTA, CDR2 FQGNSA. This CDR3 contains 15 residues. The CDR3 sequence: CASSPGRGALDTQYF. The CDR3 DNA reads as TGTGCCAGCAGCCCCGGTCGGGGGGCATTAGATACGCAGTATTTT.

The chain recombines TRBV30 with TRBJ2-5; 7 nucleotides match TRBD2. Germline loops: CDR1 GTSNPN, CDR2 SVGIG (reference sequence). The V gene end was trimmed by 5 bases and the J gene end by 1 base; junction bases not matched to a gene: 7. The CDR3 is 14 residues long. DNA of the CDR3: TGTGCCTGGTGTGAAGGCGGGGGCCAAGAGACCCAGTACTTC. Protein: CAWCEGGGQETQYF. Using reference TRBV30 and TRBJ2-5 for the parts outside the CDR3, the full variable domain is SQTIHQWPATLVQPVGSPLSLECTVEGTSNPNLYWYRQAAGRGLQLLFYSVGIGQISSEVPQNLSASRPQDRQFILSSKKLLLSDSGFYLCAWCEGGGQETQYFGPGTRLLVL.

The sample holds a few counts of this clone. The same CDR3 also results from other DNA sequences found in this sample. V and J are TRBV6-5 and TRBJ2-7, with 8 nucleotides matching TRBD1. Germline assignment: CDR1 MNHEY and CDR2 SVGAGI. The CDR3 is 13 residues long. The V segment lost 6 bases and the J segment 1 base; nucleotides outside the gene matches: 2. The CDR3 DNA sequence: TGTGCCAGCAGGAGGACAGGGTCCTACGAGCAGTACTTC. Protein sequence: CASRRTGSYEQYF.

The sample holds a few counts of this clone. The J gene is TRBJ1-5, the V gene TRBV5-6; D is perhaps TRBD1 (5 bases). Germline CDR1 and CDR2: SGHDT and YYEEEE. Trimming left V 3 bases short and J 5 bases short, with 15 bases between. The CDR3 length is 15 residues. Here the CDR3 reads CASSSKGLGYQPQHF. CDR3 nucleotide sequence: TGTGCCAGCAGCTCTAAGGGGCTGGGTTATCAGCCCCAGCATTTT.

The gene calls are TRBV5-1 and TRBJ2-1; possible D gene TRBD2, 5 bases. From germline, CDR1 is SGHRS and CDR2 YFSETQ. With 0 bases removed from V and 8 bases from J, the gap between germline ends came to 15 bases. The CDR3 covers 15 residues. CDR3 DNA: TGCGCCAGCAGCTTGGGAAGACTAATTGACGATGAGCAGTTCTTC. Its translation is CASSLGRLIDDEQFF.

This chain links TRBV28 with TRBJ2-1, with a weak D call TRBD1 (6 bases). Trimming cost V 4 bases and J 7 bases, with 14 bases left between them. The CDR3 is 14 amino acids. Germline V gene sequence: CDR1 MDHEN, CDR2 SYDVKM. The CDR3 DNA reads TGTGCCAGCAGTTCCCATGGGGGCCCGAATGAGCAGTTCTTC. It is translated as CASSSHGGPNEQFF.

The chain links TRBV6-2 or TRBV6-3 to TRBJ2-1, with D possibly TRBD1 on 6 matching bases. Germline V gene data show CDR1 as MNHEY and CDR2 as SVGEGT. CDR3 size: 15 residues. V dropped 4 bases and J dropped 1 base, with 11 bases sitting between them. CDR3 in amino acids: CASSSRQVSYNEQFF. CDR3 coding DNA: TGTGCCAGCAGTTCTAGACAGGTTTCCTACAATGAGCAGTTCTTC.

This clone has more than one count but fewer than ten. The chain links TRBV6-5 to TRBJ1-1; the D is unclear. The V gene lost 8 bases and the J gene lost 6 bases, with 19 bases spanning the gap. CDR1 and CDR2 (germline): MNHEY, SVGAGI. The CDR3 totals 14 residues. CDR3 amino acids: CASVNNPGVPEAFF. The CDR3 bases are TGTGCCAGCGTCAATAATCCCGGGGTCCCTGAAGCTTTCTTT.

This clone showed up just a few times. V usage is TRBV7-9 and J usage is TRBJ2-5; D is uncertain. Germline CDR1 SEHNR, CDR2 FQNEAQ (reference sequence). CDR3 size: 15 residues. The V end was cut by 1 base, the J end by 1 base, with 10 bases between. The CDR3 loop reads CASSLGSGAQETQYF. For the CDR3, the DNA is TGTGCCAGCAGCTTAGGGTCGGGTGCCCAAGAGACCCAGTACTTC.

The chain uses TRBV7-2 and TRBJ2-5; no clear D. Germline-derived CDR1 and CDR2 are SGHTA and FQGNSA. The CDR3 contains 13 residues. Trimming cost V 5 bases and J 1 base, with 8 bases left between them. The CDR3 here is CASSQARQETQYF. The CDR3 bases are TGTGCCAGCAGCCAGGCCCGCCAAGAGACCCAGTACTTC.

This clone came up a few times. The chain carries TRBV19 and TRBJ1-6; 7 positions agree with TRBD1. There are 13 residues in the CDR3. Looked up from germline, CDR1 is LNHDA and CDR2 is SQIVND (reference sequence). The V segment lost 3 bases and the J segment 10 bases; nucleotides outside the gene matches: 3. The CDR3 bases are TGTGCCAGTAGTATTCTGGGACAGTCACCCCTCCACTTT. It yields the protein CASSILGQSPLHF.

The chain is built from TRBV25-1 and TRBJ1-2, with TRBD1 as a possible D gene (6 bases). Germline V gives CDR1 MGHDK, CDR2 SYGVNS. The CDR3 contains 14 residues. Trimming stripped 5 bases from V and 4 bases from J, with 14 bases between. DNA of the CDR3: TGTGCCAGCAGTTCGGACAGCCTCCCCTATGGCTACACCTTC. This codes for CASSSDSLPYGYTF.

V is TRBV5-1 and J is TRBJ2-1, with TRBD2 identical over 9 bases. V lost 4 bases, J lost 0 bases, and 5 bases stayed unmatched. This CDR3 comprises 16 residues. Germline-derived CDR1 and CDR2 are SGHRS and YFSETQ. The CDR3 region is CASSVRGGGSYNEQFF. Here the CDR3 DNA reads TGCGCCAGCAGCGTCCGCGGGGGGGGCTCCTACAATGAGCAGTTCTTC.